The sequence of this T cell receptor beta chain was determined in a study of T cell responses to AZD1222 COVID-19 vaccine. This CDR3 has 14 residues. Germline-derived CDR1 and CDR2 are SGHNT and YYREEE (reference sequence). Deletions cut 0 bases from V and 6 bases from J, with 12 bases between. Produced via immunoSEQ multiplex PCR; TCRdb's table is partial and in-frame only. The table has about 270,000 clones, 94% seen once. The sequence was collected from an adult who received the AZD1222 COVID-19 vaccine. The sample was peripheral blood, taken 28 days after the second AZD1222 dose. V and J are TRBV5-4 and TRBJ1-1; D is perhaps TRBD1 (6 bases). The CDR3 sequence is CASSLGGAGAEAFF. The CDR3 DNA reads as TGTGCCAGCAGCTTGGGGGGGGCTGGGGCTGAAGCTTTCTTT.